These 18 T cell receptor beta chains came from one sample sequenced in a study of siplizumab effects on memory and regulatory T cells. For about 6 days at 37°C, the mixed lymphocyte reaction cells were kept in coculture. For these TCRs, the target antigens are not known. Method: immunoSEQ multiplex PCR; TCRdb's copy keeps in-frame clones and lacks some. The repertoire holds around 18,000 clones, with under 55% as singletons. The sample taken for sequencing was CFSE-low (dividing) CD4+ T cells sorted from an allogeneic mixed lymphocyte reaction. The receptors here all came from a human donor in good health; the cells came from an allogeneic mixed lymphocyte reaction.

The gene calls are TRBV7-9 and TRBJ1-4, with TRBD1 matching over 7 bases. The CDR3 length is 15 residues. Trimming removed 3 bases from V and 2 bases from J; junction bases left unmatched: 3. CDR1 and CDR2 (germline): SEHNR, FQNEAQ (reference sequence). CDR3 protein: CASSFEGATNEKLFF. CDR3 nucleotide sequence: TGTGCCAGCAGCTTTGAGGGGGCGACTAATGAAAAACTGTTTTTT.

This clone was detected a few times. The rearrangement joins TRBV10-2 to TRBJ1-6; D gene uncertain. Between the trimmed V and J ends, which lost 0 bases and 9 bases, there was a span of 6 bases. Germline V gene data show CDR1 as WSHSY and CDR2 as SAAADI. This CDR3 has 13 residues. The CDR3 bases are TGCGCCAGCAGTGAGTCAGTTGGTTCACCCCTCCACTTT. This sequence encodes CASSESVGSPLHF.

V and J are TRBV15 and TRBJ2-3, with 7 bases identical to TRBD2. This CDR3 contains 14 residues. CDR1 and CDR2 (germline): LNHNV, YYDKDF (reference sequence). Trimming cost V 5 bases and J 3 bases; bases outside gene matches: 5. The CDR3 is CATSSRDYTDTQYF. CDR3 nucleotides: TGTGCCACCAGCTCCCGGGACTATACAGATACGCAGTATTTT. Using reference TRBV15 and TRBJ2-3 for the parts outside the CDR3, the full variable domain is DAMVIQNPRYQVTQFGKPVTLSCSQTLNHNVMYWYQQKSSQAPKLLFHYYDKDFNNEADTPDNFQSRRPNTSFCFLDIRSPGLGDTAMYLCATSSRDYTDTQYFGPGTRLTVL.

J is TRBJ2-2 and V is TRBV10-3; D is possibly TRBD1 (5 bases). Germline CDR1 ENHRY, CDR2 SYGVKD. V was cut by 3 bases and J by 7 bases, with 12 bases left in between. CDR3 length: 14 amino acids. The DNA for the CDR3 is TGTGCCATCAGTGACCTCAGGGCTAACGGGGAGCTGTTTTTT. Protein sequence: CAISDLRANGELFF.

Relative to its sample, this clone is medium-sized. This chain uses TRBV7-9 with TRBJ1-2; D is undetermined. This CDR3 comprises 13 residues. CDR1 SEHNR and CDR2 FQNEAQ come from the germline V gene (reference sequence). Trimming took 7 bases from V and 0 from J, leaving 9 bases between them. The CDR3 loop is CASTKVANYGYTF. CDR3 DNA sequence: TGTGCCAGCACGAAGGTCGCTAACTATGGCTACACCTTC.

A few counts support this clone. The J gene is TRBJ1-1, the V gene TRBV5-1; D not resolved. This CDR3 comprises 14 residues. With 4 bases removed from V and 5 bases from J, the gap between germline ends came to 15 bases. Germline CDR1 SGHRS, CDR2 YFSETQ. CDR3 protein: CASSPGEVVTEAFF. Here the CDR3 DNA reads TGCGCCAGCAGCCCCGGGGAAGTCGTTACTGAAGCTTTCTTT.

The V call is TRBV7-6, the J call TRBJ2-5, with TRBD2 as a possible D gene (6 bases). Trimming pared 1 base from V and 4 bases from J, leaving 10 bases between. CDR3 length: 14 amino acids. The germline gives CDR1 SGHVS, CDR2 FNYEAQ. The CDR3, as DNA: TGTGCCAGCAGCTTAGTGGGGGGAGGAGAGACCCAGTACTTC. Translating it yields CASSLVGGGETQYF.

The sample holds a few counts of this clone. The chain has TRBV29-1 and TRBJ1-1; a possible D gene is TRBD1 (6 bases). The germline V and J ends were trimmed by 5 bases and 4 bases, with 11 bases remaining between them. The CDR3 is 12 amino acids. The V gene's germline CDR1 is SQVTM and CDR2 ANQGSEA. The CDR3 DNA reads TGCAGCGTTTGGCAGGGGAGCACTGAAGCTTTCTTT. It specifies CSVWQGSTEAFF.

Judged by abundance, this clone is medium-sized. The CDR3 reads CASRKDGVSNYGYTF. The CDR3, as DNA: TGTGCCAGCAGAAAGGATGGGGTGTCGAACTATGGCTACACCTTC. The chain uses TRBV2 and TRBJ1-2; no clear D. Per germline, CDR1 SNHLY and CDR2 FYNNEI. The CDR3 runs 15 residues. Trimming removed 6 bases at V and 2 bases at J, with 16 bases between.

The genes are TRBV5-1 and TRBJ2-5; the match to TRBD2 covers 9 bases. The J segment lost 2 bases and the V segment lost 2 bases, leaving 4 bases of the junction unmatched. CDR3 length: 15 amino acids. The germline V gene has CDR1 SGHRS and CDR2 YFSETQ. The DNA for the CDR3 is TGCGCCAGCAGCTTATTAGCGGGGGTACAAGAGACCCAGTACTTC. As protein: CASSLLAGVQETQYF.

This clone was seen a handful of times. This chain connects TRBV7-6 to TRBJ2-5; D gene ambiguous. The CDR3 length is 11 residues. The V and J ends lost 2 bases and 2 bases respectively, with 0 bases between them. CDR1 and CDR2 (germline): SGHVS, FNYEAQ. The CDR3 nucleotides read TGTGCCAGCAGCTTACAAGAGACCCAGTACTTC. Protein: CASSLQETQYF.

The chain recombines TRBV18 with TRBJ1-4, with TRBD1 as a possible D gene (5 bases). The ends were cut back, 0 bases at V and 7 bases at J, with 12 bases in the middle. This CDR3 spans 15 amino acids. Germline CDR1 is KGHSH and CDR2 is LQKENI. CDR3 region: CASSPPGAQGEKLFF. The CDR3 DNA is TGTGCCAGCTCACCACCAGGGGCGCAAGGTGAAAAACTGTTTTTT.

This clone was detected only a few times. The chain is built from TRBV23-1 and TRBJ1-5, with 8 positions matching TRBD1. TRBV23-1 is assigned to the ORF class and has an uncertain function. CDR3 length: 16 residues. The J segment lost 0 bases and the V segment lost 2 bases, leaving 3 bases of the junction unmatched. For the CDR3, the DNA is TGCGCCAGCAGTCAAGGGACAGGTAATAGCAATCAGCCCCAGCATTTT. It codes for CASSQGTGNSNQPQHF.

This clone is categorized as medium-sized. The CDR3 protein is CASSQEKVGDTQYF. CDR3 in DNA: TGTGCCAGCAGCCAAGAAAAGGTAGGAGATACGCAGTATTTT. The chain uses TRBV4-2 and TRBJ2-3, with D unclear. The length of the CDR3 is 14 residues. Trimming left V 0 bases short and J 5 bases short, with 9 bases between. CDR1 is LGHNA, CDR2 YNFKEQ, per germline.

Within the sample, this clone is medium-sized. The V call is TRBV5-1, the J call TRBJ1-2; D remains ambiguous. The germline CDR1 and CDR2 sequences are SGHRS and YFSETQ. The CDR3 sequence is 12 residues long. Trimming pared 2 bases from V and 7 bases from J, leaving 9 bases between. The CDR3 region is CASSFEWGGYTF. As DNA, the CDR3 is TGCGCCAGCAGCTTTGAGTGGGGTGGCTACACCTTC.

This chain uses TRBV6-5 with TRBJ2-5, with TRBD1 matching 8 bases. V lost 2 bases, J lost 5 bases, and 10 bases stayed unmatched. The CDR3 sequence is 16 residues long. CDR1 and CDR2 (germline): MNHEY, SVGAGI. DNA of the CDR3: TGTGCCAGCAGTTACACAGGACAGGGAAAGGGGGAGACCCAGTACTTC. Amino acids: CASSYTGQGKGETQYF.

This clone was recorded only once. The V gene is TRBV6-5, the J gene TRBJ1-2; D remains unclear. Germline V CDR1 and CDR2: MNHEY, SVGAGI. V dropped 2 bases and J dropped 4 bases, with 11 bases sitting between them. The CDR3 is 14 amino acids. CDR3 sequence (DNA): TGTGCCAGCAGTTACATCCAGCTTCGCTATGGCTACACCTTC. Translation: CASSYIQLRYGYTF.

By sample share, this clone is medium-sized (0.01 to 0.1%). This sequence joins TRBV10-3 and TRBJ1-1; the match to TRBD1 covers 7 bases. This CDR3 is built from 13 residues. Germline lookup yields CDR1 ENHRY and CDR2 SYGVKD. The V gene end was trimmed by 4 bases and the J gene end by 10 bases; junction bases not matched to a gene: 9. The CDR3 region is CAISATQGDGAFF. The CDR3 nucleotides read TGTGCCATCAGTGCAACGCAGGGGGACGGAGCTTTCTTT.